What follows describes a single TCR beta chain. What this receptor recognizes is not known. No much larger clonotype is one base removed from it; base qualities were not supplied. The donors were healthy, HIV-negative adults with no recently reported acute infections or vaccinations. Every donor was a Caucasian adult residing in Nashville, Tennessee, USA. Magnetic negative selection was used to enrich CD4+ T cells, after which naive cells were positively selected on CD45RA and the negative fraction became the memory subset. After blood collection by leukapheresis, PBMCs were isolated using Ficoll-Histopaque density gradient centrifugation and then cryopreserved in the vapor phase of liquid nitrogen. Analytical flow cytometry was used to check the purity and quantity of every magnetically sorted T cell population. From each sorted fraction, genomic DNA was isolated and quantified by UV absorbance on a Nanodrop 2000c.

TCR CDR3 regions were amplified from genomic DNA by multiplex PCR using the deep immunoSEQ assay. Extracted genomic DNA from each cell subset was distributed evenly across all wells of several immunoSEQ 96-well plates, and each plate was treated as a replicate. For sorted subsets, 150 to 250 ng genomic DNA, equal to some 30,000 T cell genomes, was loaded into each replicate PCR. The purified libraries were quantified using a Qubit 3.0 fluorometer, sized with a Bioanalyzer 2100, and then quantified again using the KAPA Library Quantification kit. A separate single-read 150-cycle Illumina NextSeq 550 flow cell was used to sequence each immunoSEQ 96-well plate. Processing in the source paper ran as follows. Because the immunoSEQ output included only junctional sequences and no quality scores, the filtering could not be the same as the filtering used for full-length reads. To assign V/J genes and CDR3, sequences were annotated using PyIR, a Python wrapper for IgBLAST v1.9, with IMGT germline references. Reads with weak V/J assignments (E-value above 1e-6), missing CDR3, stop codons, out-of-frame junctions, or ambiguous translated residues were removed. V3J clonotypes were defined by identical inferred V gene, J gene, and CDR3 amino acid sequence. The percentage overlap between two repertoires was calculated by dividing the number of shared unique clonotypes by the size of the smaller repertoire. RTK rarefaction, the Chao1 estimator, and Recon v2.1 estimates of unobserved clonotypes were used to assess repertoire richness. Generation probabilities were computed with OLGA for all TCRbeta clonotypes obtained by the gDNA method from four donors. The table comes from immuneACCESS by way of TCRdb, which keeps in-frame sequences with V and J called. Part of the clones is missing from these tables; in studies checked, under half for an unresolved V gene and the rest for unknown reasons. D and trimming were read from the DNA, whereas the V and J calls and clone size are those reported in that table. The sample records some 790,000 clones, over 55% of which are singletons. The top ten clones comprise under 2% of the sample.

This entry comes from a study of shared clonotypes between healthy human individuals (dated by TCRdb to the early 2020s). About the study as a whole: A couple of women and a few men aged 18 to 49 years were included in the cohort. For each donor, CD4 naive and CD4 memory were each run on three plates, CD8 naive on two plates, and CD8 memory on one plate. Blood TCR repertoires of a handful of healthy adults were deeply sequenced to estimate repertoire size and the extent of clonotype sharing between individuals. To increase sequencing depth and limit assay-specific biases, different laboratories used diverse techniques to prepare libraries and sequence TCR repertoires. Per donor, leukapheresis produced somewhere between about 0.8 and 9 billion PBMCs.

Summary of the overall study and its limitations: Compared with non-shared clonotypes, the clonotypes found in all four sorted-subset donors had higher generation probabilities. Incomplete sequencing was indicated by rarefaction of sorted-subset datasets, despite the large sequencing depth. Because the study included a small number of donors, the genetic and exposure-history diversity represented was limited. Larger estimated clonotype richness was generally found for naive subsets than for memory subsets. Based on pairwise subsampling, the degree of clonotype sharing among donors was expected to be affected by sequencing depth. Sampling was restricted to blood, and TCR repertoires in tissue are likely to differ from TCR repertoires in blood. Sharing across a few donors was observed for roughly 5% of naive CD4, over 3% of naive CD8, about 2.3% of memory CD4, and less than 0.45% of memory CD8 clonotypes.

V gives up 6 bases and J gives up 6 bases, and the segment between their germline ends measures 9 bases. Via the germline V gene, CDR1 is MGHDK and CDR2 SYGVNS. From the cysteine through the phenylalanine, the CDR3 covers 11 amino acids. Only CDR3 DNA is held: 33 bases, read in frame from base 1. The sequenced sample consisted of memory CD4+ T cells sorted from blood. The cell subset or site label of this sample denotes: CD45RA-negative fraction. The receptor was derived from a woman aged 30 to 39 in good health. Recombination connected TRBV25-1 to TRBJ2-7; the D match is possibly TRBD1 or TRBD2, with 5 bases aligned in each. CDR3 region: CASSKGSEQYF. The DNA reads TGTGCCAGCAGCAAGGGGAGCGAGCAGTACTTC.